These 21 T cell receptor beta chains were all obtained from the same sample, sequenced in a study of T-cell reconstitution after alpha-beta-depleted transplantation in children. Unique molecular identifiers featured in how the TCRbeta library was prepared. A single record per CDR3 protein comes from TCRdb applying MiXCR to the PCR reads. The data contain about 200,000 distinct CDR3 sequences, around 8.4% of them singletons. The specimen was PBMCs, mostly from graft donor cells, collected 360 days after TCRalphabeta/CD19-depleted stem cell transplant. Every receptor here comes from a male patient between 2 and 10 years old who had a stem cell transplant for acute myeloid leukemia, so the T cells may come from the graft donor.

Many counts were recorded for this clonotype. V usage is TRBV29-1 and J usage is TRBJ1-2; D unclear. Germline V gives CDR1 SQVTM, CDR2 ANQGSEA. Deletions cut 7 bases from V and 5 bases from J, with 8 bases between. The CDR3 has 10 amino acids. CDR3 coding DNA: TGCAGCGCCTCAGGATATGGCTACACCTTC. This gives the protein CSASGYGYTF.

The chain uses TRBV9 and TRBJ2-7, with 8 bases lining up with TRBD1. With 5 bases clipped from V and 4 bases from J, the junction kept 8 bases outside the gene matches. Per germline, CDR1 SGDLS and CDR2 YYNGEE. The CDR3 loop spans 14 amino acids. The CDR3 sequence is CASRTRTGRYEQYV. Written as DNA, the CDR3 is TGTGCCAGCAGAACGAGGACAGGGCGGTACGAGCAGTACGTC.

This clonotype turned up a few times. V gene TRBV7-9 combines with J gene TRBJ2-1, with a possible D match to TRBD1 (6 bases). The CDR3 totals 13 residues. Germline V gene sequence: CDR1 SEHNR, CDR2 FQNEAQ (reference sequence). Trimming pared 5 bases from V and 8 bases from J, leaving 13 bases between. CDR3 DNA sequence: TGTGCCAGCAGCCCTTTGGCAGGGGATGAGCAGTTCTTC. It codes for CASSPLAGDEQFF.

This clonotype was seen a few times. This rearrangement joins TRBV5-1 to TRBJ2-2; no clear D. V dropped 0 bases and J dropped 3 bases, with 6 bases sitting between them. Germline V lookup: CDR1 SGHRS, CDR2 YFSETQ. CDR3 size: 14 residues. Here the CDR3 DNA reads TGCGCCAGCAGCTTGGTTCAGGACACCGGGGAGCTGTTTTTT. Protein product: CASSLVQDTGELFF.

This clonotype came up a few times. The J gene is TRBJ1-1, the V gene TRBV27; possibly TRBD1 for D (5 bases). The CDR3 totals 14 residues. Trimming cost V 2 bases and J 1 base, with 8 bases left between them. CDR1 and CDR2 from the germline V gene are MNHEY and SMNVEV (reference sequence). The CDR3 DNA reads as TGTGCCAGCAGTTTAAACAGGAGGAACACTGAAGCTTTCTTT. Translation: CASSLNRRNTEAFF.

The chain employs TRBV10-3 and TRBJ2-3; possibly TRBD1 for D (6 bases). There are 16 residues in the CDR3. CDR1 and CDR2 (germline): ENHRY, SYGVKD. V shed 6 bases and J shed 1 base, with 17 bases lying between them. This CDR3 is CAISDDMGAGTDTQYF. The CDR3 bases are TGTGCCATCAGCGACGACATGGGGGCGGGCACAGATACGCAGTATTTT.

The chain recombines TRBV12-3 or TRBV12-4 with TRBJ2-3; 8 bases match TRBD2. The CDR3 is 15 amino acids. The V gene end was trimmed by 6 bases and the J gene end by 4 bases; junction bases not matched to a gene: 9. The CDR3 coding sequence is TGTGCCAGCAGGAGCGGGGGATCCCGCCCAGATACGCAGTATTTT. Its translation is CASRSGGSRPDTQYF.

This clonotype showed up many times. The rearrangement links TRBV7-9 to TRBJ1-1; D gene uncertain. Germline loops: CDR1 SEHNR, CDR2 FQNEAQ (reference sequence). V was pared by 5 bases and J by 6 bases, with 13 bases between. There are 13 residues in the CDR3. The CDR3 here is CASSLAQEAEAFF. In DNA, the CDR3 is TGTGCCAGCAGCCTGGCCCAGGAGGCTGAAGCTTTCTTT.

The chain employs TRBV3-1 and TRBJ2-1; the D gene is possibly TRBD2 (6 bases). The length of the CDR3 is 15 residues. V was cut by 1 base and J by 4 bases, with 11 bases left in between. CDR1 and CDR2 (germline): LGHDT, YNNKEL (reference sequence). The DNA for the CDR3 is TGTGCCAGCAGCCAAGGGTCGGGAGCTTACAATGAGCAGTTCTTC. Translated: CASSQGSGAYNEQFF.

Ten or more counts support this clonotype. The chain employs TRBV5-1 and TRBJ2-3; TRBD2 is a possible D gene (5 bases). The CDR3 totals 16 residues. Germline lookup yields CDR1 SGHRS and CDR2 YFSETQ. V was shortened by 4 bases and J by 2 bases, with 17 bases between the two germline ends. This chain's CDR3 is CASSPPRTEITDTQYF. Here the CDR3 DNA reads TGCGCCAGCAGCCCCCCCCGGACTGAAATCACAGATACGCAGTATTTT.

This clonotype has ten or more counts. The chain is built from TRBV7-2 and TRBJ2-1; 7 nucleotides align to TRBD1. CDR3 length equals 15 residues. Losses at the gene ends were 5 bases for V and 1 base for J; bases not matched to a gene: 5. CDR1 SGHTA and CDR2 FQGNSA come from the germline V gene. The CDR3 is CASSPRQGSYNEQFF. CDR3 sequence (DNA): TGTGCCAGCAGCCCAAGACAGGGATCCTACAATGAGCAGTTCTTC. The full variable domain, its missing parts supplied by reference TRBV7-2 and TRBJ2-1, is GAGVSQSPSNKVTEKGKDVELRCDPISGHTALYWYRQSLGQGLEFLIYFQGNSAPDKSGLPSDRFSAERTGGSVSTLTIQRTQQEDSAVYLCASSPRQGSYNEQFFGPGTRLTVL.

This clonotype turned up a few times. The chain uses TRBV4-3 and TRBJ2-7; the match to TRBD2 covers 7 bases. V was clipped by 3 bases and J by 1 base; unmatched bases: 6. CDR3 size: 15 residues. The V gene's germline CDR1 is LGHNA and CDR2 YSLEER. The CDR3 reads CASSHSLGGSYEQYF. In nucleotides, the CDR3 is TGCGCCAGCAGCCATTCATTGGGGGGGTCCTACGAGCAGTACTTC.

This clonotype appeared once. The J gene is TRBJ1-1, the V gene TRBV6-1, with 7 bases fitting TRBD1. Losses at the gene ends were 6 bases for V and 5 bases for J; bases not matched to a gene: 9. This CDR3 is built from 14 residues. Germline-derived CDR1 and CDR2 are MNHNS and SASEGT. The CDR3 loop is CASRPTGVETEAFF. CDR3 in DNA: TGTGCCAGCAGGCCAACAGGGGTGGAAACTGAAGCTTTCTTT.

This clonotype has ten or more counts. The CDR3: CASGVPSSYEQYF. In nucleotides, the CDR3 is TGTGCCAGCGGGGTTCCCTCCTCCTACGAGCAGTACTTC. The rearrangement links TRBV12-3 or TRBV12-4 to TRBJ2-7, with D uncertain. Trimming removed 8 bases at V and 0 bases at J, with 11 bases between. The CDR3 has 13 amino acids.

The sample holds many counts of this clonotype. The CDR3 spells CASSLPGLAGADTQYF. The CDR3 region has the DNA TGTGCCAGCAGCCTACCGGGACTAGCGGGAGCAGATACGCAGTATTTT. The rearrangement links TRBV5-8 to TRBJ2-3; 14 bases fit TRBD2. V lost 4 bases, J lost 4 bases, and 5 bases stayed unmatched. The CDR3 sequence is 16 residues long. Germline lookup yields CDR1 SGHTS and CDR2 YDEGEE.

This clonotype was seen many times. V is TRBV10-3 and J is TRBJ2-1; 7 positions match TRBD1. The CDR3 covers 15 residues. Trimming took 2 bases from V and 1 from J; bases not matched to a gene: 2. The V gene's germline CDR1 is ENHRY and CDR2 SYGVKD. The CDR3 coding sequence is TGTGCCATCAGTGAGCCGGGACAGTCCTACAATGAGCAGTTCTTC. Translation gives CAISEPGQSYNEQFF.

This clonotype was counted between two and nine times. The V gene is TRBV12-3 or TRBV12-4, the J gene TRBJ1-2, with 8 bases that match TRBD1. The V gene end was trimmed by 3 bases and the J gene end by 4 bases; junction bases not matched to a gene: 1. The CDR3 has 13 amino acids. The DNA for the CDR3 is TGTGCCAGCAGTTTCAGGGGGCCCTATGGCTACACCTTC. This sequence encodes CASSFRGPYGYTF.

This clonotype was seen ten or more times. CDR3 nucleotides: TGTGCCAGCAGCTTAGATCCCCTAGCGGCGAACACCGGGGAGCTGTTTTTT. It specifies CASSLDPLAANTGELFF. The V call is TRBV7-6, the J call TRBJ2-2; TRBD2 agrees at 7 bases. From germline, CDR1 is SGHVS and CDR2 FNYEAQ. J gave up 0 bases and V 1 base, and 5 bases lay outside the gene matches. The CDR3 has 17 amino acids.

The chain couples TRBV12-3 or TRBV12-4 to TRBJ2-7; no firm D call. Deletions cut 1 base from V and 0 bases from J, with 10 bases between. There are 15 residues in the CDR3. CDR3: CASSLGQDRSYEQYF. Here the CDR3 DNA reads TGTGCCAGCAGTTTAGGGCAGGACCGCTCCTACGAGCAGTACTTC.

This chain joins TRBV7-9 and TRBJ1-2; TRBD1 might be the D (5 bases). In germline, CDR1 is SEHNR, CDR2 FQNEAQ (reference sequence). Trimming stripped 1 base from V and 6 bases from J, with 9 bases between. CDR3 length equals 13 residues. The CDR3 DNA reads TGTGCCAGCAGCTTAGAGACAGTCGATGGCTACACCTTC. Its translation: CASSLETVDGYTF. Supplemented by reference TRBV7-9 and TRBJ1-2, the full variable domain reads DTGVSQNPRHKITKRGQNVTFRCDPISEHNRLYWYRQTLGQGPEFLTYFQNEAQLEKSRLLSDRFSAERPKGSFSTLEIQRTEQGDSAMYLCASSLETVDGYTFGSGTRLTVV.

This clonotype came up many times. The chain combines TRBV29-1 with TRBJ2-5; D remains ambiguous. Per the germline V gene, CDR1 is SQVTM and CDR2 is ANQGSEA. This CDR3 is 11 amino acids long. Trimming left V 4 bases short and J 2 bases short, with 5 bases between. The CDR3 loop reads CSVGPQETQYF. The CDR3 coding sequence is TGCAGCGTTGGACCGCAAGAGACCCAGTACTTC.